Included here is one T cell receptor beta chain sequence, with context. The specificity of this receptor is unknown. No base quality information exists; no much larger clone differs at one position. The CDR3 has 16 amino acids, counting the end cysteine and phenylalanine. Solely the CDR3 DNA is kept, with 48 bases framed from the first base. V lost 5 bases and J lost 1 base, and the count of bases not matched to a germline gene is 13. The germline V gene (reference sequence) provides CDR1 GTSNPN and CDR2 SVGIG. The sample's treatment or condition label, in plain terms: oral pan-JAK inhibitor, 5-10 mg twice daily. Lesional scalp punch biopsies and peripheral blood were collected from alopecia areata patients. After PBMCs were isolated by density centrifugation and stained for CD3, CD4 and CD8, a FACSAria was used to sort CD4+ and CD8+ T cells. The sample belongs to a study of CD8+ T cells in alopecia areata (dated by TCRdb to 2016 to 2018). With respect to the entire study: The treated patients took part in an open-label pilot trial in which moderate-to-severe alopecia areata was treated with oral tofacitinib at 5 to 10 mg twice daily. Tofacitinib was administered for 6 to 18 months, and 6 months of follow-up off drug were then conducted to assess delayed response and recurrence. For the treated patients, the SALT score, which quantifies what percentage of scalp surface area is affected, served as the measure of disease severity. To study T cell clonal expansion in alopecia areata, the researchers applied high-throughput TCRbeta sequencing to both the C3H/HeJ mouse model and human patients. In humans, TCRbeta sequencing was performed on scalp tissue and on sorted CD4+ and CD8+ peripheral blood T cells from healthy controls and from patients with patchy or totalis/universalis alopecia areata. Tofacitinib-treated patients had biopsies at baseline and at 4 and 24 weeks of treatment, with a later scalp biopsy in several patients. Clonality in the scalp was compared among normal scalp (n=4), patchy alopecia areata scalp (n=8), and alopecia totalis/universalis scalp (n=8). RNA was extracted with the PAXgene miRNA kit for fixed scalp, the miRNeasy kit for PBMCs, and the RNeasy kit for mouse skin. Amplification of TCRbeta CDR3 regions was done by immunoSEQ multiplex PCR using 35 Vbeta forward primers and 13 Jbeta reverse primers.

What the work shows at the level of the full study, not this receptor alone: The treated cohort was small, with a single nonresponder, so links between baseline CD8+ expansion and response need larger studies. Shared TCR sequences between patients were less evident than in mice, which may be partly attributable to HLA diversity in the patient population. Compared with normal scalp, lesional scalp, particularly in alopecia totalis/universalis, had higher clonality and more expanded CD8+ clones, which suggests antigenic drive. Resident alphabeta T cells in normal human skin are also sequenced, complicating scalp TCR repertoire analysis, unlike mouse skin dominated by gammadelta T cells. Tofacitinib significantly decreased scalp clonality and the number of expanded CD8+ clones among the top 100 scalp clones. Many expanded lesional clones were found to persist in scalp and blood during tofacitinib treatment, and relapse after treatment cessation may be partly explained by this persistence.

Receptors were amplified or captured by the immunoSEQ multiplex PCR assay. RNA was extracted from all samples and reverse transcribed into cDNA, which served as template for TCR sequencing. SuperScript III was used for first-strand cDNA synthesis, primed with a 2:1 mix of oligo-dT and random hexamers. A synthetic immune receptor repertoire was used to gauge amplification bias, and whatever bias remained was removed computationally. As for the original processing: Raw reads were preprocessed to remove errors, and CDR3 was defined by IMGT conventions from the conserved cysteine to phenylalanine. To get clonality, Shannon entropy was normalized by log2 of the number of productive unique TCRs and the result was subtracted from 1. Scalp TCRbeta sequences were cross-referenced with sorted blood CD4 and CD8 repertoires so that the CD4 or CD8 identity of scalp clones could be inferred. TCRdb provides this immuneACCESS table in a form limited to in-frame rearrangements. Some clones are lacking; in checked studies, under half of them reflect an unresolved V gene, and why the rest are absent is not known. V, J and clone size are taken as reported in that table, and D and trimming were inferred from the DNA itself. The sample table shows 250,000 to 350,000 clones, and 60% are seen once. The ten largest make up 0.93% of the sample.

Rearrangement joined TRBV30 to TRBJ2-5, with 7 bases in between that match TRBD1. The specimen comprised CD4+ T cells sorted from blood, sampled around week 54, from a patient treated with tofacitinib. The sequence was collected from a human donor with alopecia areata. The DNA sequence is TGTGCCTGGGGCACAACCGAGACAGGGTTCCAAGAGACCCAGTACTTC. Translated, it gives CAWGTTETGFQETQYF.